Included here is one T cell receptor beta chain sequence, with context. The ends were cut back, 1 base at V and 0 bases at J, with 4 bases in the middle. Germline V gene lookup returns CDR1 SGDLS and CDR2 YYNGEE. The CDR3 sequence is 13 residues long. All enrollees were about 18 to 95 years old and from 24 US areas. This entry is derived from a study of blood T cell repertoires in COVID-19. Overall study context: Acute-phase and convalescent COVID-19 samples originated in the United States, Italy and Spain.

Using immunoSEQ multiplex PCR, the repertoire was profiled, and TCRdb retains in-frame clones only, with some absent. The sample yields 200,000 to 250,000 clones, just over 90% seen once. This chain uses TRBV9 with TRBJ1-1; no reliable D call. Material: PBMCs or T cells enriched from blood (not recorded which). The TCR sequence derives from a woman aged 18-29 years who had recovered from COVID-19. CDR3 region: CASSVLMNTEAFF. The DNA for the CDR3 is TGTGCCAGCAGCGTACTTATGAACACTGAAGCTTTCTTT.